This T cell receptor (beta chain) was captured by sequencing in a study of healthy donors' naive CD4 and CD8 T cells. Looking at the study overall: Three donor age groups were sampled: 20-25, 40-50 and 60-70 years; half female.

A note on this clonotype: Its antigen is not known.

Naive T cells were sorted: CD4+CD8-CD45RO-CD45RA+ for CD4+, CD8+CD4-CD45RA+CD27bright for CD8+. The CDR3 is 16 amino acids. Trimming removed 3 bases at V and 6 bases at J, with 17 bases between. The germline CDR1 and CDR2 sequences are LGHNA and YSLEER. Starting from about 0.45 ug of total RNA, TCR libraries were made with linear amplification. One entry per CDR3 protein results from TCRdb running MiXCR on the reads. The sample has 150,000 to 200,000 distinct CDR3 sequences, about 76% seen once; the top ten hold about 2.3%. Findings and caveats of the study: Most V and J genes were reportedly biased between naive CD4+ and CD8+ cells. Positive CDR3 charge linked to CD4+ cells, negative to CD8+ cells.

The TCR comes from a pool of human donors in good health; the sample pools cells from several healthy donors. What was sequenced was naive CD4+ and CD8+ T cells sorted from blood, pooled from several donors. The rearrangement joins TRBV4-3 to TRBJ2-2, with D uncertain. The CDR3 sequence: CASSHQMRIPAGELFF. The CDR3 bases are TGCGCCAGCAGCCATCAGATGCGTATACCCGCCGGGGAGCTGTTTTTT.